This TCR beta chain was sequenced during a study of CD8 T cells in Susac syndrome. This CDR3 is built from 16 residues. Germline V gene data show CDR1 as SQVTM and CDR2 as ANQGSEA. J gave up 0 bases and V 4 bases, and 6 bases lay outside the gene matches. TCR beta sequencing was performed on blood CD8+ and CD4+ T cells. It was negative isolation that provided the CD8+ and CD4+ T cells, whereas TEMRA cells were enriched by FACS. With random hexamers, reverse transcription was performed on about 0.5 to 1 ug of RNA. TCRdb recomputed calls from the immunoSEQ multiplex PCR reads with MiXCR, one row per CDR3 protein. The table records under 200,000 distinct CDR3 sequences, roughly 96% of them present only once.

The sequence was obtained from a human donor in good health. The V call is TRBV29-1, the J call TRBJ2-6; 7 bases are a match to TRBD2. The sample taken for sequencing was CD4+ T cells from PBMCs. CDR3 DNA sequence: TGCAGCGTTGTGGGGAGGGGTAACTCTGGGGCCAACGTCCTGACTTTC. Encoded protein: CSVVGRGNSGANVLTF.